Reported below is one T cell receptor (beta chain). cDNA came from about 0.51 to 1 ug RNA primed by random hexamers. Each CDR3 protein gets one entry after TCRdb re-called the immunoSEQ multiplex PCR reads with MiXCR. The repertoire holds about 180,000 distinct CDR3 sequences, with 95% to 97% as singletons. CD8+ and CD4+ T cells from blood underwent TCR beta sequencing. This entry is derived from a study of CD8 T cells in Susac syndrome. This CDR3 is built from 11 residues. V dropped 6 bases and J dropped 3 bases, with 2 bases sitting between them. CDR1 and CDR2 from the germline V gene are SNHLY and FYNNEI.

The receptor was isolated from a human donor with Susac syndrome. V is TRBV2 and J is TRBJ1-4, with D uncertain. The specimen was CD4+ T cells from PBMCs. CDR3 coding DNA: TGTGCCAGCAGGGCTAATGAAAAACTGTTTTTT. This sequence encodes CASRANEKLFF.